What follows describes a single T cell receptor (beta chain). These data belong to a study of blood T cell repertoires in COVID-19. About the study: T cells, B-cell-depleted T cells, or PBMCs provided the cDNA or gDNA that served as material.

The CDR3 spans 14 residues. CDR1 is SGHRS and CDR2 is YFSETQ in the germline V gene. The V gene end was trimmed by 7 bases and the J gene end by 1 base; junction bases not matched to a gene: 5. Sequencing used immunoSEQ multiplex PCR; TCRdb keeps in-frame clones, though not all of them. The table lists some 15,000 clones, approximately 90% of them singletons. Sequenced material: peripheral blood. The clonotype comes from a human donor in a cohort sampled during active COVID-19. The rearrangement links TRBV5-1 to TRBJ2-3, with TRBD2 matching over 8 bases. CDR3 region: CASESGSGTDTQYF. CDR3 coding DNA: TGCGCCAGCGAGAGCGGGAGTGGCACAGATACGCAGTATTTT.